What follows are 2 T cell receptor beta chains derived from one specimen sequenced in a study of regulatory T cells in long-lasting Graves disease. Relying on iRepertoire HTBI primers and Arm-PCR of CDR3 regions, the team built TCR beta libraries. One entry per CDR3 protein results from TCRdb running MiXCR on the multiplex PCR reads. The table has approximately 300,000 distinct CDR3 sequences, approximately 20% seen once. Time point denoted: newly diagnosed GD, antithyroid drugs for less than 3 months. PBMC RNA was the source of the TCR library. Sequencing was performed on peripheral blood mononuclear cells (PBMCs), taken at new diagnosis, from a patient treated with antithyroid drugs. The source is a female donor with Graves disease.

The sample holds many counts of this clonotype. V usage is TRBV19 and J usage is TRBJ2-1, with 7 bases matching TRBD2. The V gene end was trimmed by 1 base and the J gene end by 6 bases; junction bases not matched to a gene: 12. This CDR3 has 17 amino acids. CDR1 is LNHDA, CDR2 SQIVND, per germline (reference sequence). In nucleotides, the CDR3 is TGTGCCAGTAGTATAGCTCGACTAGCAAGTAACTTCAATGAGCAGTTCTTC. Its protein is CASSIARLASNFNEQFF.

At least ten counts were recorded for this clonotype. The chain links TRBV7-2 to TRBJ1-2, with unresolved D. This CDR3 region has 16 residues. The V end was cut by 1 base, the J end by 4 bases, with 16 bases between. The germline CDR1 and CDR2 sequences are SGHTA and FQGNSA. The CDR3 sequence: CASSLDSVGRGYGYTF. CDR3 DNA: TGTGCCAGCAGCTTAGACTCTGTTGGACGGGGCTATGGCTACACCTTC.